This T cell receptor beta chain was recovered during a study of blood T cell repertoires in COVID-19. As for the study in general: Some COVID-19 samples were acute and others convalescent; all came from the United States, Italy and Spain. T cells, B-cell-depleted T cells, or PBMCs supplied cDNA or gDNA.

Looked up from germline, CDR1 is MNHEY and CDR2 is SVGAGI. Trimming took 0 bases from V and 4 from J, leaving 13 bases between them. CDR3 length: 15 amino acids. Per the original methods: Amplification of reference gene primers was used by the study to estimate nucleated cell counts. Profiled with immunoSEQ multiplex PCR; TCRdb holds only in-frame clones, not every one. V and J calls and clone size are those listed in that table; D and trimming were worked out from the DNA. Of 250,000 to 300,000 clones in the sample, about three quarters were seen once. This sequence originates from a woman older than 75 with acute or convalescent COVID-19. This chain connects TRBV6-5 to TRBJ2-7; D is possibly TRBD1 (6 bases). The sequencing input was peripheral blood. The CDR3 DNA is TGTGCCAGCAGTTACTCGTCGCAGGGGTCGTACGAGCAGTACTTC. Its translation is CASSYSSQGSYEQYF.